This passage covers 25 T cell receptor beta chains from one sample sequenced in a study of post-analysis software for immune sequencing data. Study conclusions and caveats: Four or five TRBV segments, TRBV5-6, TRBV5-1 and TRBV20-1 among them, were found more frequent in patients than controls.

Their cognate antigens are unknown. Unique molecular identifiers were built into the TCR beta cDNA libraries. TCRdb used MiXCR to reprocess the PCR reads, holding one entry per CDR3 protein. The sample holds hundreds of thousands of distinct CDR3 sequences; less than 45% are singletons and the top ten take about 12%. Sequencing was carried out using blood. Every receptor here comes from a girl aged 5-17 years with multiple sclerosis.

The V gene is TRBV18, the J gene TRBJ1-1; D ambiguous. Trimming stripped 3 bases from V and 5 bases from J, with 10 bases between. CDR1 KGHSH and CDR2 LQKENI come from the germline V gene. CDR3 size: 13 residues. The CDR3 protein is CASSPPAQTEAFF. For the CDR3, the DNA is TGTGCCAGCTCACCGCCGGCGCAAACTGAAGCTTTCTTT.

The table lists this clonotype with a few counts. The rearrangement joins TRBV6-6 to TRBJ2-5; either TRBD1 or TRBD2 may supply D (5 bases each). TRBJ2-7 explains the end of the DNA better; the J call may be wrong. The CDR3 contains 17 residues. Germline V gene sequence: CDR1 MNHNY, CDR2 SVGAGI (reference sequence). CDR3 bases: TGTGCCAGCAGTTACGGGACGCCACTAGGGGTTGGATACGAGCAGTACTTC. Translated, it gives CASSYGTPLGVGYEQYF.

CDR3 amino acids: CASSFRAGEGANEKLFF. CDR3 bases: TGTGCCAGCAGTTTCCGCGCAGGGGAAGGAGCTAATGAAAAACTGTTTTTT. This sequence joins TRBV27 and TRBJ1-4; possible D gene TRBD1, 6 bases. V lost 3 bases and J 3 bases, leaving 17 bases between the germline ends. The CDR3 loop spans 17 amino acids. CDR1 MNHEY and CDR2 SMNVEV come from the germline V gene (reference sequence).

This clonotype was picked up a small number of times. The V and J genes are TRBV20-1 and TRBJ2-5; D remains ambiguous. The CDR3 totals 15 residues. Per germline, CDR1 DFQATT and CDR2 SNEGSKA (reference sequence). Trimming left V 0 bases short and J 2 bases short, with 13 bases between. Here the CDR3 reads CSARDRSRAQETQYF. CDR3 DNA: TGCAGTGCTAGAGATCGGAGCCGGGCACAAGAGACCCAGTACTTC.

The CDR3 DNA follows: TGTGCCAGCTCATTAGACAGGGCCACTGAAGCTTTCTTT. This encodes CASSLDRATEAFF. The chain couples TRBV18 to TRBJ1-1; 7 bases align to TRBD1. CDR1 is KGHSH and CDR2 is LQKENI in the germline V gene. The CDR3 is 13 amino acids. The junction had 4 bases not matched to a gene; V was cut back by 5 bases and J by 4 bases.

This clonotype was detected only a few times. CDR3 in amino acids: CASSLTREETQYF. CDR3 bases: TGTGCCAGCAGTTTAACTAGAGAAGAGACCCAGTACTTC. V gene TRBV28 combines with J gene TRBJ2-5; D is possibly TRBD2 (5 bases). With 2 bases removed from V and 3 bases from J, the gap between germline ends came to 7 bases. This CDR3 comprises 13 residues. The germline CDR1 and CDR2 sequences are MDHEN and SYDVKM.

V gene TRBV7-2 combines with J gene TRBJ1-2; 7 nucleotides match TRBD1. CDR3 length: 14 residues. J lost 4 bases, V lost 2 bases, and 4 bases had no gene match. CDR1 SGHTA and CDR2 FQGNSA come from the germline V gene. This chain's CDR3 is CASSLRTGAYGYTF. The CDR3 nucleotides are TGTGCCAGCAGCTTAAGGACAGGAGCCTATGGCTACACCTTC.

This clonotype has only a few counts. V and J are TRBV10-3 and TRBJ2-3, with D perhaps matching TRBD2 (5 bases). The V gene lost 7 bases and the J gene lost 5 bases, with 13 bases spanning the gap. Germline lookup yields CDR1 ENHRY and CDR2 SYGVKD. This CDR3 comprises 13 residues. As DNA, the CDR3 is TGTGCCATCACCGAACGGGGTGAAGATACGCAGTATTTT. Amino acid sequence: CAITERGEDTQYF.

This clonotype was detected a few times. The V call is TRBV18, the J call TRBJ1-2; D remains ambiguous. The V and J ends lost 7 bases and 0 bases respectively, with 12 bases between them. The CDR3 is made up of 14 amino acids. Germline lookup yields CDR1 KGHSH and CDR2 LQKENI. The CDR3 sequence: CASFTSSANYGYTF. CDR3 DNA sequence: TGTGCCAGCTTTACTTCCTCAGCTAACTATGGCTACACCTTC. Supplemented by reference TRBV18 and TRBJ1-2, the full variable domain reads NAGVMQNPRHLVRRRGQEARLRCSPMKGHSHVYWYRQLPEEGLKFMVYLQKENIIDESGMPKERFSAEFPKEGPSILRIQQVVRGDSAAYFCASFTSSANYGYTFGSGTRLTVV.

The chain joins TRBV28 to TRBJ1-5, with unresolved D. Germline V gene lookup returns CDR1 MDHEN and CDR2 SYDVKM. Trimming shortened V by 6 bases and J by 5 bases, and 11 bases separated the two germline ends. The CDR3 is 13 amino acids. The CDR3 protein is CASSQENDQPQHF. CDR3 sequence (DNA): TGTGCCAGCAGCCAGGAAAACGATCAGCCCCAGCATTTT.

The chain employs TRBV28 and TRBJ2-7; the D gene is possibly TRBD2 (7 bases). The CDR3 contains 14 residues. Trimming shortened V by 8 bases and J by 3 bases, and 17 bases separated the two germline ends. Germline CDR1 is MDHEN and CDR2 is SYDVKM. For the CDR3, the DNA is TGTGCCAGCCAAGCGGGGAGGGGGGTCTACGAGCAGTACTTC. It encodes CASQAGRGVYEQYF. Full variable domain (rest looked up from reference TRBV28 and TRBJ2-7): DVKVTQSSRYLVKRTGEKVFLECVQDMDHENMFWYRQDPGLGLRLIYFSYDVKMKEKGDIPEGYSVSREKKERFSLILESASTNQTSMYLCASQAGRGVYEQYFGPGTRLTVT.

This clonotype was found a few times. The gene calls are TRBV15 and TRBJ2-5, with TRBD2 matching over 13 bases. Germline CDR1 is LNHNV and CDR2 is YYDKDF (reference sequence). V lost 3 bases and J lost 2; bases outside the gene matches: 6. The CDR3 is 17 residues long. The CDR3 DNA reads as TGTGCCACCAGCAGGAAACTAGCGGGAGGGACGCAAGAGACCCAGTACTTC. Translating it yields CATSRKLAGGTQETQYF.

This chain uses TRBV20-1 with TRBJ2-7, with 8 bases lining up with TRBD1. The CDR3 has 16 residues. Germline V gives CDR1 DFQATT, CDR2 SNEGSKA (reference sequence). Unmatched junction bases numbered 10, after V lost 0 bases and J lost 3 bases. CDR3 residues: CSARDSRTGTFYEQYF. CDR3 sequence (DNA): TGCAGTGCTAGAGATTCAAGGACAGGGACCTTCTACGAGCAGTACTTC.

The J gene is TRBJ1-1, the V gene TRBV3-1, with a possible D match to TRBD1 (5 bases). This CDR3 comprises 13 residues. CDR1 is LGHDT and CDR2 is YNNKEL in the germline V gene (reference sequence). V was clipped by 4 bases and J by 7 bases, with 13 bases between them. CDR3 in DNA: TGTGCCAGCAGCCTCCCCTCGGGGGGTGAAGCTTTCTTT. Translating gives CASSLPSGGEAFF.

This clonotype has only one observation. The gene calls are TRBV11-2 and TRBJ2-1, with TRBD1 matching over 8 bases. CDR1 is SGHAT and CDR2 is FQNNGV in the germline V gene. The CDR3 is made up of 12 amino acids. V shed 5 bases, J shed 13 bases, and the junction held 7 bases outside the gene matches. This CDR3 is CASSRTGFNQFF. The CDR3 coding sequence is TGTGCCAGCAGCAGGACAGGGTTTAATCAGTTCTTC. Filled out from reference TRBV11-2 and TRBJ2-1, the complete variable domain reads EAGVAQSPRYKIIEKRQSVAFWCNPISGHATLYWYQQILGQGPKLLIQFQNNGVVDDSQLPKDRFSAERLKGVDSTLKIQPAKLEDSAVYLCASSRTGFNQFFGPGTRLTVL.

The chain employs TRBV13 and TRBJ2-3; 8 positions match TRBD1. The CDR3 consists of 15 residues. Germline V gene lookup returns CDR1 PRHDT and CDR2 FYEKMQ (reference sequence). J was trimmed by 4 bases and V by 8 bases; bases with no gene match: 11. In DNA form, the CDR3 reads TGTGCCAGCTCAGAGGACAGGGAACGGGCAGATACGCAGTATTTT. Amino acids: CASSEDRERADTQYF.

Only a few counts were recorded for this clonotype. This chain connects TRBV20-1 to TRBJ2-7, with 7 bases fitting TRBD1. This CDR3 spans 14 amino acids. The germline CDR1 and CDR2 sequences are DFQATT and SNEGSKA (reference sequence). V lost 4 bases, J lost 2 bases, and 8 bases stayed unmatched. In nucleotides, the CDR3 is TGCAGTGCTAACACCAGGGGGATGACCTACGAGCAGTACTTC. This sequence encodes CSANTRGMTYEQYF.

The chain links TRBV30 to TRBJ1-4; weak D call: TRBD1 (5 bases). Looked up from germline, CDR1 is GTSNPN and CDR2 is SVGIG (reference sequence). This CDR3 spans 15 amino acids. The V end lost 4 bases, the J end lost 4 bases, and 16 bases lay between the germline ends. The CDR3 nucleotides read TGTGCCTGGAACCGCTTAGGACATCGTAATGAAAAACTGTTTTTT. Protein: CAWNRLGHRNEKLFF.

The J gene is TRBJ2-5, the V gene TRBV20-1, with a weak D call TRBD1 (6 bases). The germline V gene encodes CDR1 DFQATT and CDR2 SNEGSKA (reference sequence). This CDR3 region has 16 residues. Trimming took 1 base from V and 11 from J, leaving 26 bases between them. The CDR3: CSARVLDRKTQNEQYF. In DNA, the CDR3 is TGCAGTGCTAGAGTTTTGGACAGAAAGACACAGAATGAGCAGTACTTC.

This clonotype was seen a few times. The chain is built from TRBV28 and TRBJ2-3; no clear D gene. Trimming took off 3 bases at V and 5 bases at J, with 9 bases between the two ends. Per the germline V gene, CDR1 is MDHEN and CDR2 is SYDVKM. CDR3 length: 13 residues. The CDR3 bases are TGTGCCAGCAGTTTGGCCTCGGTAGATACGCAGTATTTT. Amino acids: CASSLASVDTQYF.

In this sample, this clonotype turned up a few times. The rearrangement links TRBV12-5 to TRBJ2-3; no definite D call. The V gene lost 3 bases and the J gene lost 3 bases, with 13 bases spanning the gap. Germline CDR1 reads LGHNT; CDR2 reads FRNRAP. The CDR3 totals 15 residues. In DNA form, the CDR3 reads TGTGCTAGTGGTTTTTTTGTAAAACCGACAGATACGCAGTATTTT. Its translation is CASGFFVKPTDTQYF. Filled out from reference TRBV12-5 and TRBJ2-3, the complete variable domain reads DARVTQTPRHKVTEMGQEVTMRCQPILGHNTVFWYRQTMMQGLELLAYFRNRAPLDDSGMPKDRFSAEMPDATLATLKIQPSEPRDSAVYFCASGFFVKPTDTQYFGPGTRLTVL.

This chain uses TRBV28 with TRBJ1-1; D gene uncertain. V was pared by 1 base and J by 0 bases, with 18 bases between. The CDR3 consists of 18 residues. Germline CDR1 and CDR2: MDHEN and SYDVKM. DNA of the CDR3: TGTGCCAGCAGTTTATTCTCGGCAGCCCAATCGATGAACACTGAAGCTTTCTTT. This codes for CASSLFSAAQSMNTEAFF. Full variable domain (remainder filled in from reference TRBV28 and TRBJ1-1): DVKVTQSSRYLVKRTGEKVFLECVQDMDHENMFWYRQDPGLGLRLIYFSYDVKMKEKGDIPEGYSVSREKKERFSLILESASTNQTSMYLCASSLFSAAQSMNTEAFFGQGTRLTVV.

The chain is built from TRBV11-2 and TRBJ2-1, with TRBD2 matching 14 bases. In germline, CDR1 is SGHAT, CDR2 FQNNGV. Trimming at V came to 0 bases and at J to 12 bases, leaving 7 bases not matched to a gene. The CDR3 loop spans 16 amino acids. CDR3 region: CASSLDPGLAGGLQFF. The CDR3 coding sequence is TGTGCCAGCAGCTTAGACCCAGGACTAGCGGGAGGATTGCAGTTCTTC.

V gene TRBV12-3 or TRBV12-4 combines with J gene TRBJ2-3, with D tentatively TRBD2 (6 bases). This CDR3 spans 14 amino acids. V lost 6 bases, J lost 4 bases, and 14 bases lay in between. The CDR3 DNA sequence: TGTGCCAGCAGCTGGGCGGGGATGTCAGATACGCAGTATTTT. This sequence encodes CASSWAGMSDTQYF.

The V and J genes are TRBV11-1 and TRBJ2-6, with 7 bases aligning to TRBD1. CDR1 is SGHAT and CDR2 is FQDESV in the germline V gene (reference sequence). CDR3 length: 17 residues. The J segment lost 2 bases and the V segment lost 5 bases, leaving 9 bases of the junction unmatched. The CDR3 nucleotides are TGTGCCAGCAGCCCACGACAGGGTTCGGCTGGGGCCAACGTCCTGACTTTC. Protein sequence: CASSPRQGSAGANVLTF.